These 19 T cell receptor beta chains came from one sample sequenced in a study of T cells in Graves' hyperthyroidism and ophthalmopathy. RNA transcripts served as the template for amplifying TCR beta CDR3 regions. HTBI primers were employed in a first-round RT-PCR of the TCR CDR3. TCRdb re-called the multiplex PCR reads through MiXCR, storing one row per CDR3 protein. The data contain approximately 700,000 distinct CDR3 sequences, roughly 45% of them seen just once; the ten biggest clones take up less than 8.5%. The sample taken for sequencing was peripheral blood or thyroid tissue (not recorded which). All receptors derive from an adult man with Graves' disease, either hyperthyroidism or ophthalmopathy (not recorded which).

The chain couples TRBV29-1 to TRBJ1-4; 11 nucleotides agree with TRBD1. This CDR3 is 15 amino acids long. Germline-derived CDR1 and CDR2 are SQVTM and ANQGSEA. V dropped 7 bases and J dropped 5; count of bases not matched to a gene: 9. CDR3 in amino acids: CSARTGGVRNEKLFF. The CDR3 nucleotides read TGCAGCGCACGGACAGGGGGCGTGAGGAATGAAAAACTGTTTTTT.

In this sample, this clonotype turned up a few times. The J gene is TRBJ1-2, the V gene TRBV5-1, with D perhaps TRBD1 (5 bases). V was pared by 4 bases and J by 4 bases, with 11 bases between. Germline V gives CDR1 SGHRS, CDR2 YFSETQ. The CDR3 contains 13 residues. In DNA form, the CDR3 reads TGCGCCAGCAGCCCGGAGGGGAGCTATGGCTACACCTTC. Amino acids: CASSPEGSYGYTF.

The chain has TRBV7-8 and TRBJ2-6, with 8 bases fitting TRBD2. The CDR3 totals 15 residues. The trim removed 5 bases at V and 4 bases at J, leaving 4 bases unmatched. Germline values: CDR1 SGHVS, CDR2 FQNEAQ. CDR3 protein: CASSQPSGGANVLTF. The CDR3 coding sequence is TGTGCCAGCAGCCAACCTAGCGGGGGGGCCAACGTCCTGACTTTC.

The chain joins TRBV7-9 to TRBJ2-7, with 12 bases matching TRBD2. CDR3 size: 15 residues. From germline, CDR1 is SEHNR and CDR2 FQNEAQ (reference sequence). Trimming cost V 11 bases and J 3 bases; bases outside gene matches: 11. The CDR3 loop reads CAVVRTSGTGYEQYF. CDR3 nucleotides: TGTGCCGTCGTACGGACTAGCGGGACGGGCTACGAGCAGTACTTC.

As for this clonotype: A much larger clone differs from this one at a single base, so this may be a read error. This chain links TRBV7-6 with TRBJ1-4; the D gene is possibly TRBD1 (5 bases). CDR3 length: 14 amino acids. Germline CDR1 and CDR2: SGHVS and FNYEAQ. The CDR3 loop is CASRKWTRNGKLFF. For the CDR3, the DNA is TGTGCCAGCAGGAAGTGGACAAGGAATGGAAAACTGTTTTTT.

Turning to this clonotype: Given the absence of the conserved phenylalanine or tryptophan at the CDR3 end, a read error is likely. This rearrangement joins TRBV2 to TRBJ1-6; 8 nucleotides line up with TRBD1. Germline assignment: CDR1 SNHLY and CDR2 FYNNEI. V lost 4 bases, J lost 12 bases, and 8 bases stayed unmatched. The CDR3 is 14 residues long. The CDR3 DNA reads TGTGCCAGCAGTGCAGGGGGCGGCAATGGACCCCTCCACCTT. It is translated as CASSAGGGNGPLHL.

CDR3 coding DNA: TGTGCCAGCAGTATCGCCGGGACAGTTAATTCACCCCTCCACTTT. Its translation: CASSIAGTVNSPLHF. The chain combines TRBV12-3 or TRBV12-4 with TRBJ1-6; TRBD1 agrees at 7 bases. V lost 5 bases, J lost 6 bases, and 7 bases stayed unmatched. There are 15 residues in the CDR3.

Of note for this clonotype: This may arise from a read error, as a much more abundant clone is one base away. The CDR3 spells CAISAGTSNNSPLHF. In DNA, the CDR3 is TGTGCCATCAGTGCGGGGACATCAAATAATTCACCCCTCCACTTT. The gene calls are TRBV10-3 and TRBJ1-6; a weak D match, TRBD1 (6 bases). V lost 4 bases and J lost 5, with 12 bases in between. Germline V gene data show CDR1 as ENHRY and CDR2 as SYGVKD. The CDR3 sequence is 15 residues long.

V gene TRBV10-3 combines with J gene TRBJ1-4; the D gene is possibly TRBD1 (6 bases). The V end was cut by 10 bases, the J end by 7 bases, with 16 bases between. The CDR3 is 13 residues long. Germline V gives CDR1 ENHRY, CDR2 SYGVKD. CDR3 coding DNA: TGTGCCAGCCGGAACAGGGATTTTGAAAAACTGTTTTTT. This codes for CASRNRDFEKLFF.

This clonotype is a singleton in its sample. This chain joins TRBV24-1 and TRBJ2-7; the match to TRBD1 covers 9 bases. The CDR3 totals 14 residues. V dropped 11 bases and J dropped 2; count of bases not matched to a gene: 9. Per the germline V gene, CDR1 is KGHDR and CDR2 is SFDVKD. The CDR3 region is CASSAWTGAYEQYF. In DNA form, the CDR3 reads TGTGCCAGCAGCGCCTGGACAGGGGCCTACGAGCAGTACTTC.

This clonotype showed up just once. The rearrangement joins TRBV7-3 to TRBJ2-5, with 9 positions matching TRBD1. The CDR3 loop spans 14 amino acids. Germline CDR1 SGHTA, CDR2 FQGTGA. V was clipped by 5 bases and J by 10 bases; unmatched bases: 11. In DNA form, the CDR3 reads TGTGCCAGCAGCCGTAGGGGGGCGACAGGGGGCCAGTACTTC. The encoded protein is CASSRRGATGGQYF.

The rearrangement uses TRBV7-2 and TRBJ1-2; TRBD1 aligns across 8 bases. V lost 2 bases and J lost 4; bases outside the gene matches: 6. CDR3 length: 15 residues. CDR1 is SGHTA, CDR2 FQGNSA, per germline. This CDR3 reads CASSLQGAQAYGYTF. CDR3 DNA: TGTGCCAGCAGCTTACAGGGGGCGCAAGCCTATGGCTACACCTTC. Based on the CDR3 plus reference TRBV7-2 and TRBJ1-2, the full variable domain is GAGVSQSPSNKVTEKGKDVELRCDPISGHTALYWYRQSLGQGLEFLIYFQGNSAPDKSGLPSDRFSAERTGGSVSTLTIQRTQQEDSAVYLCASSLQGAQAYGYTFGSGTRLTVV.

Turning to this clonotype: This could be a read error, since a much larger clone is one nucleotide away. The chain combines TRBV13 with TRBJ2-5; D might be TRBD1 or TRBD2, each matching 5 bases. The CDR3 extends over 14 amino acids. CDR1 PRHDT and CDR2 FYEKMQ come from the germline V gene (reference sequence). The CDR3 reads CASSYEGQQEAQYF. As DNA, the CDR3 is TGTGCCAGCAGCTACGAGGGGCAGCAAGAGGCCCAGTACTTC.

The chain combines TRBV2 with TRBJ2-5, with D possibly TRBD1 on 6 matching bases. Germline lookup yields CDR1 SNHLY and CDR2 FYNNEI. CDR3 size: 14 residues. Between the trimmed V and J ends, which lost 6 bases and 1 base, there was a span of 12 bases. In DNA, the CDR3 is TGTGCCAGCAGCCCCGGGACACCCCAAGAGACCCAGTACTTC. The encoded protein is CASSPGTPQETQYF.

The gene calls are TRBV7-9 and TRBJ1-4; D not resolved. Deletions cut 5 bases from V and 6 bases from J, with 16 bases between. The CDR3 has 15 residues. CDR1 and CDR2 from the germline V gene are SEHNR and FQNEAQ (reference sequence). The CDR3: CASSRAAIGYEKLFF. For the CDR3, the DNA is TGTGCCAGCAGCCGGGCCGCAATCGGTTATGAAAAACTGTTTTTT.

The V gene is TRBV29-1, the J gene TRBJ2-5, with D unclear. This CDR3 spans 13 amino acids. CDR1 SQVTM and CDR2 ANQGSEA come from the germline V gene. V was pared by 6 bases and J by 2 bases, with 13 bases between. The CDR3 region has the DNA TGCAGCGTGACCCTGGGTTGGCAAGAGACCCAGTACTTC. Translated: CSVTLGWQETQYF.

This clonotype appeared a few times. The chain carries TRBV6-5 and TRBJ2-7; 9 bases fit TRBD2. The V gene end was trimmed by 0 bases and the J gene end by 2 bases; junction bases not matched to a gene: 5. Looked up from germline, CDR1 is MNHEY and CDR2 is SVGAGI. This CDR3 contains 16 residues. This CDR3 reads CASSYSWAGGTYEQYF. The DNA for the CDR3 is TGTGCCAGCAGTTACTCCTGGGCGGGAGGGACCTACGAGCAGTACTTC.

The V call is TRBV29-1, the J call TRBJ2-7; TRBD2 agrees at 16 bases. This CDR3 has 19 amino acids. With 0 bases clipped from V and 5 bases from J, the junction kept 13 bases outside the gene matches. Germline loops: CDR1 SQVTM, CDR2 ANQGSEA. The CDR3 bases are TGCAGCGTTGAAGACGGACGCAGCGGGACTAGCGGGAGGGGTCACGAGCAGTACTTC. Amino acids: CSVEDGRSGTSGRGHEQYF.

The chain uses TRBV29-1 and TRBJ2-5, with 7 positions matching TRBD1. The germline V gene encodes CDR1 SQVTM and CDR2 ANQGSEA. This CDR3 contains 13 residues. Trimming removed 3 bases from V and 6 bases from J; junction bases left unmatched: 7. CDR3 DNA: TGCAGCGTTGAGGTGACAGGGTTAAAGACCCAGTACTTC. Protein: CSVEVTGLKTQYF. Variable domain in full (rest from reference TRBV29-1 and TRBJ2-5): SAVISQKPSRDICQRGTSLTIQCQVDSQVTMMFWYRQQPGQSLTLIATANQGSEATYESGFVIDKFPISRPNLTFSTLTVSNMSPEDSSIYLCSVEVTGLKTQYFGPGTRLLVL.